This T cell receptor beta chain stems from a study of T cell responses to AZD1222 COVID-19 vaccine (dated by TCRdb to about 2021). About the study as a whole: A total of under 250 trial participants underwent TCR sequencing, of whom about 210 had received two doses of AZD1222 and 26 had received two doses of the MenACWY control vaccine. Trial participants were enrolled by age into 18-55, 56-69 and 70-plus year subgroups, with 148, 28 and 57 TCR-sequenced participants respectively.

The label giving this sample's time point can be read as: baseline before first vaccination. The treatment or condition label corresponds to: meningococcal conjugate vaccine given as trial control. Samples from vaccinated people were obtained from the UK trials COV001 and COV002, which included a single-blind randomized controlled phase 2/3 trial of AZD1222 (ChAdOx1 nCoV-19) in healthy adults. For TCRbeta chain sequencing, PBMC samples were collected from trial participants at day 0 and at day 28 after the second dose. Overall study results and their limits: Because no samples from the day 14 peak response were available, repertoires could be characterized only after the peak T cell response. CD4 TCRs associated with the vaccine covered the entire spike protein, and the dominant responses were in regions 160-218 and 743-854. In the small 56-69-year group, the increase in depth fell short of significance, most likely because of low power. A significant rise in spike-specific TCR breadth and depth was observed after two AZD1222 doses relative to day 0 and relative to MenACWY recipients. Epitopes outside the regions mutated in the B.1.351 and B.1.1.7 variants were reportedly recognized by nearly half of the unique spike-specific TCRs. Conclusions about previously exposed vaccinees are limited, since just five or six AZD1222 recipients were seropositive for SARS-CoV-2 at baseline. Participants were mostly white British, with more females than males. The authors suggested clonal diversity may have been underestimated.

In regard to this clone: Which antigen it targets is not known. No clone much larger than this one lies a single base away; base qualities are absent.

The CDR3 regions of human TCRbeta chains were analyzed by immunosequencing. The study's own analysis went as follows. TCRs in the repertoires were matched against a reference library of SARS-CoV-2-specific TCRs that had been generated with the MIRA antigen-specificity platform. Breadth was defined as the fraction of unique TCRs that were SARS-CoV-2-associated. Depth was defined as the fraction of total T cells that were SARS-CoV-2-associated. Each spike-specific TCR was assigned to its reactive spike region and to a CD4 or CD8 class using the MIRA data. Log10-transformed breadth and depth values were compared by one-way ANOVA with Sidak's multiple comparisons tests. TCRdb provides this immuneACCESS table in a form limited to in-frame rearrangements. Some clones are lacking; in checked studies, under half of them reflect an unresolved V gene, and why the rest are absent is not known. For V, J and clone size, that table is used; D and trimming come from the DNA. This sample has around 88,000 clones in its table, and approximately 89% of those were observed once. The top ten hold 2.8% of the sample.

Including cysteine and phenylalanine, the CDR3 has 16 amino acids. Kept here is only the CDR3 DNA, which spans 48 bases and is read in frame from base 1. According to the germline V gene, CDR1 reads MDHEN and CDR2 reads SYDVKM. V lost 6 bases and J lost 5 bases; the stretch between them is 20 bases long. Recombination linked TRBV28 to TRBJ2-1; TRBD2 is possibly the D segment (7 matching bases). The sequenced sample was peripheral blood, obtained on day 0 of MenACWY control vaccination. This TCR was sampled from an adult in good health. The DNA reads TGTGCCAGCAGATGGACGAACGGGGGGCCACACAATGAGCAGTTCTTC. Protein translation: CASRWTNGGPHNEQFF.